Listed below are T cell receptor beta chains from one sample, sequenced in a study of T cell changes during pregnancy in multiple sclerosis. Assay: immunoSEQ multiplex PCR; the TCRdb copy retains only in-frame clones and omits some. The sample contains 90,000 to 95,000 clones, approximately 90% of which appear only once. The sample in question was peripheral blood, obtained before pregnancy. The receptors derive from a female donor with multiple sclerosis, enrolled in a pregnancy study. Each CDR3 is given with its conserved first and last residue. The D gene is left open where the match is weak. Some rows have no size entry. The others give once, few or many, or a class for an expanded clone.

len	v_gene	abundance	j_gene	d_gene	CDR3aa	CDR3nt
12	TRBV18	-	TRBJ2-1	TRBD2	CASSPSGGGRFF	TGTGCCAGCTCACCGTCGGGGGGGGGACGGTTCTTC
18	TRBV28	-	TRBJ1-2	-	CASRVDHRVILGNYGYTF	TGTGCCAGCAGAGTCGACCACAGGGTTATTTTGGGGAACTATGGCTACACCTTC
14	TRBV6-1	few	TRBJ2-7	-	CASSEEKVTYEQYF	TGTGCCAGCAGTGAGGAGAAGGTTACCTACGAGCAGTACTTC
14	TRBV6-5	once	TRBJ2-7	-	CASSSYKARYEQYF	TGTGCCAGCAGTTCCTACAAGGCGAGGTACGAGCAGTACTTC
17	TRBV6-4	-	TRBJ2-1	TRBD2	CASSDSPTSGYYNEQFF	TGTGCCAGCAGTGACTCCCCGACTAGCGGATACTACAATGAGCAGTTCTTC
10	TRBV29-1	-	TRBJ1-4	-	CSATAGRLFF	TGCAGCGCAACGGCGGGAAGACTGTTTTTT
15	TRBV19	-	TRBJ2-1	TRBD2	CASRLAASSYNEQFF	TGTGCCAGTAGGCTAGCGGCTAGCTCCTACAATGAGCAGTTCTTC
14	TRBV9	-	TRBJ2-5	TRBD2	CASSLRGGGKTQYF	TGTGCCAGCAGCCTCCGTGGGGGGGGTAAGACCCAGTACTTC
15	TRBV15	once	TRBJ2-7	TRBD1	CATNPTGDRAYEQYF	TGTGCCACCAACCCGACAGGGGACCGCGCCTACGAGCAGTACTTC
13	TRBV9	-	TRBJ1-2	-	CASSVGPGDGYTF	TGTGCCAGCAGCGTAGGTCCAGGGGATGGCTACACCTTC
15	TRBV2	-	TRBJ1-4	TRBD1	CASSQTGVPNEKLFF	TGTGCCAGCAGTCAAACAGGGGTCCCTAATGAAAAACTGTTTTTT
17	TRBV28	-	TRBJ2-5	TRBD1	CASSSLLRDRDRETQYF	TGTGCCAGCAGTTCCTTACTCCGGGACAGGGATAGGGAGACCCAGTACTTC
16	TRBV29-1	-	TRBJ2-1	-	CSVEDPQRVARREQFF	TGCAGCGTTGAAGATCCCCAGCGGGTGGCCAGGCGTGAGCAGTTCTTC
11	TRBV20-1	-	TRBJ2-7	-	CSALELYEQYF	TGCAGTGCTCTTGAACTATACGAGCAGTACTTC
14	TRBV6-6	-	TRBJ1-2	-	CASSLRSGEYGYTF	TGTGCCAGCAGCCTCCGGTCAGGGGAGTATGGCTACACCTTC
12	TRBV28	-	TRBJ2-5	-	CASSQGKETQYF	TGTGCCAGCAGTCAGGGAAAAGAGACCCAGTACTTC
14	TRBV29-1	-	TRBJ2-5	TRBD2	CSAYLLAGSGTQYF	TGCAGCGCCTACTTACTAGCGGGGTCTGGGACCCAGTACTTC
15	TRBV28	-	TRBJ2-7	TRBD2	CASSFFIAGAYEQYF	TGTGCCAGCAGTTTCTTTATAGCGGGAGCGTACGAGCAGTACTTC
14	TRBV2	once	TRBJ1-5	TRBD1	CASSGTGGRQPQHF	TGTGCCAGCAGTGGGACAGGGGGCCGTCAGCCCCAGCATTTT
15	TRBV13	-	TRBJ2-2	TRBD2	CASSLRGADTGELFF	TGTGCCAGCAGCCTGCGGGGGGCCGACACCGGGGAGCTGTTTTTT
10	TRBV20-1	-	TRBJ2-5	-	CSAPGETQYF	TGCAGTGCGCCAGGAGAGACCCAGTACTTC
15	TRBV2	-	TRBJ2-3	-	CASSWSRDPTDTQYF	TGTGCCAGCAGCTGGTCCAGGGATCCCACAGATACGCAGTATTTT
15	TRBV9	-	TRBJ2-1	TRBD2	CASSVVSGRNNEQFF	TGTGCCAGCAGCGTAGTTAGCGGGAGGAACAATGAGCAGTTCTTC
17	TRBV4-3	-	TRBJ2-7	TRBD1	CASSQDKRGQGAYEQYF	TGCGCCAGCAGCCAAGATAAAAGGGGGCAGGGAGCCTACGAGCAGTACTTC
15	TRBV7-2	-	TRBJ2-7	TRBD2	CASSSLAGGPYEQYF	TGTGCCAGCAGCTCTCTAGCGGGGGGGCCGTACGAGCAGTACTTC
20	TRBV23-1	-	TRBJ1-1	-	CASSQWQYPLSSRPNTEAFF	TGCGCCAGCAGTCAGTGGCAGTACCCTCTCTCTTCCCGCCCGAACACTGAAGCTTTCTTT
13	TRBV28	-	TRBJ2-7	TRBD2	CASSLAGGNEQYF	TGTGCCAGCAGCCTAGCGGGAGGGAACGAGCAGTACTTC
15	TRBV30	-	TRBJ2-3	-	CAWSTGHLVTDTQYF	TGTGCCTGGAGTACGGGACACCTTGTCACAGATACGCAGTATTTT
15	TRBV5-1	-	TRBJ2-4	-	CASSLGVSAKNIQYF	TGCGCCAGCAGCCTCGGGGTTTCAGCCAAAAACATTCAGTACTTC
14	TRBV19	-	TRBJ1-5	-	CASSIMEVGQPQHF	TGTGCCAGTAGTATCATGGAGGTGGGGCAGCCCCAGCATTTT
13	TRBV19	-	TRBJ1-1	-	CASSSTGNTEAFF	TGTGCCAGTAGTTCGACAGGGAACACTGAAGCTTTCTTT
16	TRBV5-5	-	TRBJ1-2	-	CASSLTGTPLGYGYTF	TGTGCCAGCAGCTTAACCGGGACACCTCTAGGCTATGGCTACACCTTC